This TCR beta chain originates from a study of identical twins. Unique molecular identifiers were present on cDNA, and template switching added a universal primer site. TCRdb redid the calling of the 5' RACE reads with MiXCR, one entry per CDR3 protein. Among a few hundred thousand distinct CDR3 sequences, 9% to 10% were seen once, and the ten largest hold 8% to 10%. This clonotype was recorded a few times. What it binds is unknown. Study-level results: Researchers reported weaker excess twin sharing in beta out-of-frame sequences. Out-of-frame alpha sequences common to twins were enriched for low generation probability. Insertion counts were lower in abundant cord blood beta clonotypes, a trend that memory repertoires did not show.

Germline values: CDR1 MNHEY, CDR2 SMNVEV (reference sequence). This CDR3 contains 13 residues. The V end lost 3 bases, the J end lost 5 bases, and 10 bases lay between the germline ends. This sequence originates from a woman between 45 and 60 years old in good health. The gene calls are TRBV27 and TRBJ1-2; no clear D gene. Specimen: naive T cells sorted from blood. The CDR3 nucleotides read TGTGCCAGCAGTTTGGACGGACGGTATGGCTACACCTTC. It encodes CASSLDGRYGYTF.